The rows below give T cell receptor beta chains drawn from one sample of a study of tumor and adjacent non-tumor tissue in lung cancer. In TCRdb, the multiplex PCR reads were re-called with MiXCR into one record per CDR3 protein. The data hold about 200,000 distinct CDR3 sequences, with about 76% observed a single time. The sequenced sample consisted of lung tumor tissue. The receptors shown here come from a man aged 55 to 70 with non-small cell lung cancer. Each CDR3 is given with its conserved first and last residue. A D gene is named only where the DNA matches it firmly. Clone size is shown for a subset of rows, as once, few, many or a class of expanded clone.

CDR3nt	CDR3aa	d_gene	j_gene	v_gene	abundance
TGCAGCGTTGCCCAGCTGGGAGAGACCCAGTACTTC	CSVAQLGETQYF	-	TRBJ2-5	TRBV29-1	many
TGCAGTGTCAAGCGGGAGATAACTCACCCAACCTACAATCAGCAGTTCTTC	CSVKREITHPTYNQQFF	TRBD2	TRBJ2-1	TRBV20-1	-
TGCAGTGCTGAGCGGGGGGGCCTCCACGAGCAGTACTTC	CSAERGGLHEQYF	TRBD2	TRBJ2-7	TRBV20-1	many
TGTGCCACCTGGCGGAGTAGGGAGAACTATGGCTACACCTTC	CATWRSRENYGYTF	-	TRBJ1-2	TRBV6-1	-
TGTGCCAGTAGTAGAGCGACGTCCTACAATGTGCAGTTCTTC	CASSRATSYNVQFF	-	TRBJ2-1	TRBV12-3/TRBV12-4	-
TGTGCCAGCAGTGCCCCCAAGGGGTTTACCCACGAGCAGTACTTC	CASSAPKGFTHEQYF	-	TRBJ2-7	TRBV25-1	once
TGTGCCAGCAGTTTAGATCTTGGGGTAAATCACCCCCAGCATTTT	CASSLDLGVNHPQHF	-	TRBJ1-5	TRBV11-2	-
TGTGCCAGCAGTTTGGACCGGGCCCCGGGCACAGATACGCAGTATTTT	CASSLDRAPGTDTQYF	-	TRBJ2-3	TRBV28	few
TGCAGTGGTCCTGGCTCGGCCGGGGCCAGCTCTGGAAACACCATATATTTT	CSGPGSAGASSGNTIYF	-	TRBJ1-3	TRBV20-1	-
TGCAGCATTGGACATAAGGAAGCTGAAGCTCTCTTT	CSIGHKEAEALF	-	TRBJ1-1	TRBV29-1	-